This TCR beta chain was captured by sequencing in a study of T-cell reconstitution after alpha-beta-depleted transplantation in children. Study findings and constraints: About two months after transplant, alpha-beta T cells reportedly came from several hundred expanded graft clones.

Germline V CDR1 and CDR2: KGHSH, LQKENI. Trimming took off 1 base at V and 4 bases at J, with 12 bases between the two ends. The CDR3 totals 15 residues. Comments on this clonotype: Its antigen is undetermined.

Unique molecular identifiers were built into the TCRbeta library. TCRdb reanalysed the PCR reads using MiXCR and keeps one entry per CDR3 protein. The sample has approximately 50,000 distinct CDR3 sequences; about 5% are singletons. This clonotype originated in a female patient aged 2-15 years who had a stem cell transplant for aplastic anemia, so the T cells may come from the graft donor. Specimen: PBMCs, mostly from graft donor cells, collected 60 days after TCRalphabeta/CD19-depleted stem cell transplant. The chain has TRBV18 and TRBJ2-3, with D perhaps being TRBD1 or TRBD2 (6 bases each). This CDR3 reads CASSPRTGRPDTQYF. Written as DNA, the CDR3 is TGTGCCAGCTCACCACGAACAGGGAGGCCAGATACGCAGTATTTT.